Presented here are 18 T cell receptor beta chains from one specimen sequenced in a study of blood T cells in healthy people across ages. Primers used in a second PCR of about 7 to 12 cycles were a sample-barcoded 5' primer and a J-beta primer mix. Each CDR3 protein is one row after TCRdb ran MiXCR on the 5' RACE reads. The profile shows over 700,000 distinct CDR3 sequences, more than 20% of them singletons. This sample was shared with a second study, whose subject was T cells of mothers and their children.

The sequenced sample consisted of blood. These receptors all stem from a boy between 10 and 17 years old in good health.

The V and J genes are TRBV28 and TRBJ2-5; TRBD2 matches 7 bases. Germline CDR1 is MDHEN and CDR2 is SYDVKM. The CDR3 runs to 15 residues. With 1 base clipped from V and 4 bases from J, the junction kept 6 bases outside the gene matches. The CDR3 DNA follows: TGTGCCAGCAGTTTATCCCCCGGGGAGGGAGAGACCCAGTACTTC. Protein: CASSLSPGEGETQYF. Combining the CDR3 with reference TRBV28 and TRBJ2-5 gives the whole variable domain DVKVTQSSRYLVKRTGEKVFLECVQDMDHENMFWYRQDPGLGLRLIYFSYDVKMKEKGDIPEGYSVSREKKERFSLILESASTNQTSMYLCASSLSPGEGETQYFGPGTRLLVL.

The chain is built from TRBV28 and TRBJ1-2; D possibly corresponds to TRBD1 (5 bases). The germline V and J ends were trimmed by 2 bases and 8 bases, with 12 bases remaining between them. The CDR3 has 13 residues. Germline V gene sequence: CDR1 MDHEN, CDR2 SYDVKM. DNA of the CDR3: TGTGCCAGCAGTTTAGCCCCAGGGAGCGGCTACACCTTC. This gives the protein CASSLAPGSGYTF.

The CDR3 region has the DNA TGCGCCAGCAGGCTCGGACTGACGCAAGAGACCCAGTACTTC. Protein: CASRLGLTQETQYF. This sequence joins TRBV5-1 and TRBJ2-5, with TRBD2 as a possible D gene (5 bases). Germline CDR1 is SGHRS and CDR2 is YFSETQ. Trimming shortened V by 5 bases and J by 2 bases, and 13 bases separated the two germline ends. The length of the CDR3 is 14 residues.

The chain recombines TRBV5-6 with TRBJ2-5; tentatively, D is TRBD1 or TRBD2 (5 bases each). Germline V gene data show CDR1 as SGHDT and CDR2 as YYEEEE. This CDR3 has 15 amino acids. The V end was cut by 3 bases, the J end by 0 bases, with 12 bases between. The CDR3 is CASSWGPGHQETQYF. The CDR3 DNA reads TGTGCCAGCAGCTGGGGACCGGGACACCAAGAGACCCAGTACTTC.

This clonotype has more than one count but fewer than ten. The chain links TRBV12-3 or TRBV12-4 to TRBJ1-5; 7 bases agree with TRBD1. The CDR3 is made up of 14 amino acids. The junction had 4 bases not matched to a gene; V was cut back by 6 bases and J by 2 bases. In DNA form, the CDR3 reads TGTGCCAGCAGGAAGGGGGCCCGCAATCAGCCCCAGCATTTT. Residues: CASRKGARNQPQHF.

This chain uses TRBV7-3 with TRBJ2-1; possible D gene TRBD2, 5 bases. This CDR3 spans 18 amino acids. In germline, CDR1 is SGHTA, CDR2 FQGTGA. Trimming left V 1 base short and J 3 bases short, with 19 bases between. This chain's CDR3 is CASSLIRTDGRSYNEQFF. CDR3 nucleotide sequence: TGTGCCAGCAGCTTAATCCGAACGGATGGGAGAAGCTACAATGAGCAGTTCTTC.

The rearrangement joins TRBV3-1 to TRBJ2-1, with D perhaps assigned TRBD1 or TRBD2 (6 bases each). Trimming shortened V by 1 base and J by 6 bases, and 13 bases separated the two germline ends. Germline CDR1 and CDR2: LGHDT and YNNKEL (reference sequence). This CDR3 region has 15 residues. CDR3 residues: CASSQVGGPANEQFF. CDR3 DNA sequence: TGTGCCAGCAGCCAAGTCGGGGGCCCGGCCAATGAGCAGTTCTTC.

This clonotype appeared a few times. CDR3 nucleotide sequence: TGTGCCAGCAGCGGGACAGGCAAATCACCCCTCCACTTT. Protein product: CASSGTGKSPLHF. This chain uses TRBV7-3 with TRBJ1-6; 8 bases map to TRBD1. The V and J ends lost 5 bases and 10 bases, in that order; junction bases with no gene match: 4. This CDR3 is built from 13 residues. CDR1 is SGHTA, CDR2 FQGTGA, per germline.

This clonotype came up a few times. CDR3 amino acids: CASSVQGMGSYNEQFF. The CDR3 DNA sequence: TGTGCCAGCAGTGTTCAGGGGATGGGCTCCTACAATGAGCAGTTCTTC. The chain joins TRBV6-1 to TRBJ2-1, with D perhaps matching TRBD1 (6 bases). V was shortened by 4 bases and J by 0 bases, with 13 bases between the two germline ends. Germline CDR1 and CDR2: MNHNS and SASEGT. The CDR3 sequence is 16 residues long.

There are a few counts of this clonotype. The chain recombines TRBV5-1 with TRBJ2-5; 9 positions match TRBD2. The CDR3 runs 15 residues. CDR1 is SGHRS, CDR2 YFSETQ, per germline. V lost 4 bases and J lost 5; bases outside the gene matches: 9. CDR3: CASSRGLAGRETQYF. For the CDR3, the DNA is TGCGCCAGCAGCCGGGGACTAGCCGGAAGGGAGACCCAGTACTTC.

This chain connects TRBV6-5 to TRBJ1-5; D call uncertain. Trimming stripped 7 bases from V and 10 bases from J, with 8 bases between. The germline gives CDR1 MNHEY, CDR2 SVGAGI. This CDR3 region has 10 residues. The CDR3 protein is CASNRHPQHF. Written as DNA, the CDR3 is TGTGCCAGCAATAGACACCCCCAGCATTTT.

The rearrangement joins TRBV12-3 or TRBV12-4 to TRBJ1-1; 7 bases line up with TRBD1. V was clipped by 4 bases and J by 3 bases; unmatched bases: 5. The CDR3 runs 14 residues. CDR3 bases: TGTGCCAGCAGTTGGGACAGCGAGGACACTGAAGCTTTCTTT. Amino acids: CASSWDSEDTEAFF.

This CDR3 is CASSYSSSGATDTQYF. The CDR3 DNA reads as TGTGCCAGCAGTTACTCGTCTAGCGGGGCCACAGATACGCAGTATTTT. The chain links TRBV6-2 or TRBV6-3 to TRBJ2-3; 9 positions match TRBD2. V gave up 0 bases and J gave up 2 bases; unmatched junction bases: 3. This CDR3 comprises 16 residues. CDR1 is MNHEY and CDR2 is SVGEGT in the germline V gene.

This clonotype has only a few counts. The chain uses TRBV6-1 and TRBJ2-7, with 10 bases matching TRBD2. This CDR3 has 17 amino acids. With 6 bases clipped from V and 5 bases from J, the junction kept 16 bases outside the gene matches. Germline V lookup: CDR1 MNHNS, CDR2 SASEGT. The CDR3 DNA reads TGTGCCAGCAGCCTAGGACTAGCGGAAACTGAGTTCAACGAGCAGTACTTC. Protein product: CASSLGLAETEFNEQYF.

The rearrangement uses TRBV10-3 and TRBJ1-2; D is perhaps TRBD1 (5 bases). Germline CDR1 reads ENHRY; CDR2 reads SYGVKD. The V gene lost 11 bases and the J gene lost 0 bases, with 22 bases spanning the gap. This CDR3 has 16 amino acids. Written as DNA, the CDR3 is TGTGCCGCCCGCGGGGCATCGGCCGAAACTAACTATGGCTACACCTTC. Residues: CAARGASAETNYGYTF.

The table lists this clonotype with a few counts. V gene TRBV6-5 combines with J gene TRBJ1-4, with a weak D call TRBD1 (5 bases). The V and J ends lost 0 bases and 7 bases respectively, with 12 bases between them. The length of the CDR3 is 15 residues. The germline V gene encodes CDR1 MNHEY and CDR2 SVGAGI. CDR3 loop: CASSYSSYGTEKLFF. The CDR3 coding sequence is TGTGCCAGCAGTTACTCCTCCTACGGGACTGAAAAACTGTTTTTT.

The chain employs TRBV9 and TRBJ2-2; TRBD1 or TRBD2 may be the D gene (5 bases each). This CDR3 is built from 16 residues. CDR1 and CDR2 (germline): SGDLS, YYNGEE. The ends were cut back, 2 bases at V and 1 base at J, with 12 bases in the middle. CDR3 region: CASSVRDQGNTGELFF. The CDR3, as DNA: TGTGCCAGCAGCGTTCGGGACCAGGGGAACACCGGGGAGCTGTTTTTT. Using reference TRBV9 and TRBJ2-2 for the parts outside the CDR3, the full variable domain is DSGVTQTPKHLITATGQRVTLRCSPRSGDLSVYWYQQSLDQGLQFLIQYYNGEERAKGNILERFSAQQFPDLHSELNLSSLELGDSALYFCASSVRDQGNTGELFFGEGSRLTVL.

This chain connects TRBV27 to TRBJ2-5; 10 bases align to TRBD2. Germline V gene lookup returns CDR1 MNHEY and CDR2 SMNVEV (reference sequence). The CDR3 contains 17 residues. The J segment lost 0 bases and the V segment lost 7 bases, leaving 11 bases of the junction unmatched. This chain's CDR3 is CASKNLAGVVNQETQYF. As DNA, the CDR3 is TGTGCCAGCAAAAATCTAGCGGGGGTAGTCAACCAAGAGACCCAGTACTTC.